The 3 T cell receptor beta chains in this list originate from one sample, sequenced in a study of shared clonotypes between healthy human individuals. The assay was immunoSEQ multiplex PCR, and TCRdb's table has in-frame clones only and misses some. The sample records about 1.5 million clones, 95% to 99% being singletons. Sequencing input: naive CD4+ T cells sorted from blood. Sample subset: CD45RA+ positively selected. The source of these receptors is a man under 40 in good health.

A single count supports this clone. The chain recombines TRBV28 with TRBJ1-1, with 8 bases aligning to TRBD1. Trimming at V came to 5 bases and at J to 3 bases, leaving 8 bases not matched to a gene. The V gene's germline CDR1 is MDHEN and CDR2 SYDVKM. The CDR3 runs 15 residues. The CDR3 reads CASSPETGAYTEAFF. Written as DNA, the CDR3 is TGTGCCAGCAGTCCCGAGACAGGGGCTTACACTGAAGCTTTCTTT.

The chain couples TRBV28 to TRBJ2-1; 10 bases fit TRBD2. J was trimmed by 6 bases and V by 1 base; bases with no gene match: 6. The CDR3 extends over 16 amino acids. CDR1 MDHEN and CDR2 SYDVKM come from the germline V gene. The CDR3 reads CASSLFDGTSVNEQFF. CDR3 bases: TGTGCCAGCAGTTTATTTGACGGGACTAGCGTCAATGAGCAGTTCTTC.

This CDR3 is CASSLNRGIQETQYF. CDR3 nucleotide sequence: TGTGCCAGCAGCTTAAACAGGGGAATCCAAGAGACCCAGTACTTC. The chain recombines TRBV7-2 with TRBJ2-5; TRBD1 matches at 7 bases. Germline-derived CDR1 and CDR2 are SGHTA and FQGNSA. The CDR3 runs 15 residues. J was trimmed by 1 base and V by 2 bases; bases with no gene match: 4.